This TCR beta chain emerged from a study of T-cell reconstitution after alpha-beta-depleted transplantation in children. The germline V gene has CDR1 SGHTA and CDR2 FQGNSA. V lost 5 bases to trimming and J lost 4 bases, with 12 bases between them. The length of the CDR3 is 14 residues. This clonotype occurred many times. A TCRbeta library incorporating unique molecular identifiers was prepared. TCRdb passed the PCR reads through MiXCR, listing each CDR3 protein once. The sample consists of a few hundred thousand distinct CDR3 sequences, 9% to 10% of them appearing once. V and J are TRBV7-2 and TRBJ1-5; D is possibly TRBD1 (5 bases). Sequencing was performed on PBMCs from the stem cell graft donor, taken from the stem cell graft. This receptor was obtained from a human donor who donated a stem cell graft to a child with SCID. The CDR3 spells CASSVTGQNQPQHF. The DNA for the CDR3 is TGTGCCAGCAGCGTAACAGGACAAAATCAGCCCCAGCATTTT.